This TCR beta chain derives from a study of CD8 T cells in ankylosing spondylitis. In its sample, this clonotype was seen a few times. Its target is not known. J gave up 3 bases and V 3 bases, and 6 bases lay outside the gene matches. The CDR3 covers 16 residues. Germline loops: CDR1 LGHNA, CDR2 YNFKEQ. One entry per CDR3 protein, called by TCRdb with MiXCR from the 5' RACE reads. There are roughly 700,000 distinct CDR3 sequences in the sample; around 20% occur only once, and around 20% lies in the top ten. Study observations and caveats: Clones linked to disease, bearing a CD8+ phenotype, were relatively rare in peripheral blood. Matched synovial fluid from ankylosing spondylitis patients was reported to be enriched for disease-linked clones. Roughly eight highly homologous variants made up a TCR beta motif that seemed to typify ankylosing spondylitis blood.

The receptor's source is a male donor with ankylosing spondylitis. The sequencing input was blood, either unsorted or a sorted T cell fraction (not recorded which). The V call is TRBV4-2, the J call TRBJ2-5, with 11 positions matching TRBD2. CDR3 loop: CASSQGLAVKEETQYF. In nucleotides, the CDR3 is TGTGCCAGCAGCCAGGGACTAGCGGTAAAAGAAGAGACCCAGTACTTC.